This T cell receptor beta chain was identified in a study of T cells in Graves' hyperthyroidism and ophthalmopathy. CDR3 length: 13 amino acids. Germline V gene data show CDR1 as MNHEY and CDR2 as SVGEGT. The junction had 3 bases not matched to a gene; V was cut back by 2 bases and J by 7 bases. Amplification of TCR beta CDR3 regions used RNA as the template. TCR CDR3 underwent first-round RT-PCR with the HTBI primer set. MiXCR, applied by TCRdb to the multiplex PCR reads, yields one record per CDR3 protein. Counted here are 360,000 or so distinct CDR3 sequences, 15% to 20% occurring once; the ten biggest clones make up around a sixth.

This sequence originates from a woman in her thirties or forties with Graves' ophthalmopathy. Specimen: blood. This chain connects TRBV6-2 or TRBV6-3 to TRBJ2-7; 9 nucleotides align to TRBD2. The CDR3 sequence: CASSYDLAGEQYF. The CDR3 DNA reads TGTGCCAGCAGTTACGACCTAGCGGGGGAGCAGTACTTC.